The entry below describes one T cell receptor beta chain. Its target is unknown. This CDR3 is 12 amino acids long. Germline V CDR1 and CDR2: GTSNPN, SVGIG (reference sequence). V lost 4 bases, J lost 10 bases, and 6 bases stayed unmatched. Measured with immunoSEQ multiplex PCR; TCRdb has only the in-frame clones, and not every one. The table lists around 45,000 clones, roughly 77% of them singletons. The data were taken from a study of T cell responses to AZD1222 COVID-19 vaccine. Study-wide results and limits: The breadth and depth of Spike-specific TCRs increased once two AZD1222 doses had been given. CD4 TCRs covered the whole spike, strongest at regions 160-218 and 743-854.

The specimen comprised peripheral blood, sampled 28 days after the second dose of the MenACWY control vaccine. The origin of this receptor is an adult who received the MenACWY meningococcal vaccine as a control. V gene TRBV30 combines with J gene TRBJ2-1; 8 nucleotides match TRBD1. The CDR3 nucleotides are TGTGCCTGGAAGGGGCAGGGGGCCGAGCAGTTCTTC. It translates to CAWKGQGAEQFF. Complete variable domain (other parts from reference TRBV30 and TRBJ2-1): SQTIHQWPATLVQPVGSPLSLECTVEGTSNPNLYWYRQAAGRGLQLLFYSVGIGQISSEVPQNLSASRPQDRQFILSSKKLLLSDSGFYLCAWKGQGAEQFFGPGTRLTVL.